This record looks at one T cell receptor (beta chain) sequence and its context. This entry is derived from a study of cytomegalovirus exposure and HLA in healthy donors. V lost 5 bases to trimming and J lost 6 bases, with 17 bases between them. Germline-derived CDR1 and CDR2 are SNHLY and FYNNEI. This CDR3 has 14 amino acids. Repertoires were generated with immunoSEQ multiplex PCR, while TCRdb's copy carries only in-frame clones and drops some. Of under 150,000 clones in the sample, approximately 86% are singletons; the top ten hold 8.7%. Sequencing was done on a sample of PBMCs. The receptor comes from a young man in good health and CMV-seropositive. This rearrangement joins TRBV2 to TRBJ2-7; TRBD1 might be the D (6 bases). Here the CDR3 reads CASSSWTVTGEQYF. The DNA for the CDR3 is TGTGCCAGCAGTTCCTGGACAGTAACGGGCGAGCAGTACTTC.